This T cell receptor beta chain was recovered during a study of blood T cells in healthy people across ages. Study information: Researchers report that template switching captured about one barcoded beta molecule per two T cells.

The individuals who served as donors were healthy Caucasians living in Russia, aged roughly 6 to 95. This clonotype was counted between two and nine times. Its antigen is not identified. A second PCR of 7 to 11 cycles used a sample-barcoded 5' primer and a J-beta primer mix. TCRdb analysed the 5' RACE reads with MiXCR anew, one entry per CDR3 protein. The table shows approximately 830,000 distinct CDR3 sequences, with 60% to 80% occurring only once. Study outcomes and limitations: While age rose, TCR beta diversity per million T cells dropped in a roughly linear way.

With 3 bases removed from V and 8 bases from J, the gap between germline ends came to 5 bases. The CDR3 runs 11 residues. This TCR was recovered from a man aged 25-40 years in good health. Sequencing used blood. The J gene is TRBJ2-1, the V gene TRBV12-3 or TRBV12-4; D gene ambiguous. For the CDR3, the DNA is TGTGCCAGCAGTTTTTGGGATGAGCAGTTCTTC. Protein sequence: CASSFWDEQFF.